This T cell receptor beta chain was sequenced for a study of T cells in Graves' hyperthyroidism and ophthalmopathy. At least ten counts were recorded for this clonotype. What was amplified from RNA transcripts were TCR beta CDR3 regions. First-round RT-PCR of the TCR CDR3 relied on the HTBI primer set. TCRdb reanalysed the multiplex PCR reads using MiXCR and keeps one entry per CDR3 protein. The sample lists 500,000 or so distinct CDR3 sequences, under 20% occurring once. The CDR3 length is 14 residues. The germline gives CDR1 SGHAT, CDR2 FQNNGV. Trimming removed 6 bases from V and 1 base from J, with 12 bases in between.

This clonotype was sampled from a woman between 18 and 30 years old with Graves' ophthalmopathy. The rearrangement links TRBV11-2 to TRBJ1-1; D not resolved. The specimen sequenced was blood. The CDR3 DNA reads as TGTGCCAGCAGAAAAGAGGAACAGAACACTGAAGCTTTCTTT. It is translated as CASRKEEQNTEAFF.